Shown below are 2 T cell receptor beta chains from a single sample sequenced in a study of patients and donors after allogeneic stem cell transplantation. Each CDR3 protein gets one entry after TCRdb re-called the RT-PCR reads with MiXCR. The sample includes approximately 99,000 distinct CDR3 sequences, 35% seen only once; the top ten take roughly 30%. Source material: blood, either unsorted or a sorted T cell fraction (not recorded which). These TCRs come from a human donor who was either an allogeneic HSCT recipient or a stem cell or donor lymphocyte infusion donor (not recorded which). It is not recorded whose cells these are; they may come from a transplant donor.

This clonotype showed up just a few times. The chain combines TRBV5-1 with TRBJ1-3; no clear D. V lost 0 bases and J 5 bases, leaving 9 bases between the germline ends. The CDR3 runs 14 residues. The germline CDR1 and CDR2 sequences are SGHRS and YFSETQ. The CDR3 coding sequence is TGCGCCAGCAGCTTGGCCGCGGAGAGAAACACCATATATTTT. Translating gives CASSLAAERNTIYF.

V usage is TRBV5-1 and J usage is TRBJ2-2, with 8 bases matching TRBD1. The V and J ends lost 4 bases and 6 bases, in that order; junction bases with no gene match: 11. This CDR3 comprises 16 residues. Germline values: CDR1 SGHRS, CDR2 YFSETQ. CDR3 loop: CASSRIGQGEAGELFF. The CDR3 nucleotides read TGCGCCAGCAGCCGGATAGGACAGGGAGAGGCCGGGGAGCTGTTTTTT.